The rows below give T cell receptor beta chains drawn from one sample of a study of beta chain features in type 1 diabetes. Libraries were prepared by immunoSEQ multiplex PCR; TCRdb keeps only in-frame clonotypes and omits some of them. The repertoire holds 110,000 to 150,000 clones, with around a tenth as singletons. Source material: central memory CD4+ T cells from blood. Every receptor here comes from a woman aged 35 to 49 in good health. Each CDR3 is given without its conserved first and last residue. Each record gives: J gene, V gene, CDR3 protein.

TRBJ1-6 TRBV27 ASTEWGPNSPLH
TRBJ2-2 TRBV6-5 ASSPPGPGELF
TRBJ1-2 TRBV11-2 ASSASGSIDGYT
TRBJ1-2 TRBV18 ASSPPKVGGYT
TRBJ2-2 TRBV14 ASSQQNTGELF
TRBJ1-4 TRBV5-1 ASSLASGATNEKLF
TRBJ2-7 TRBV9 ASSPRTGSYEQY
TRBJ2-7 TRBV2 ASRAQGTSYEQY
TRBJ2-7 TRBV6-5 ASSYSGQAGEQY
TRBJ1-1 TRBV19 ASSDRNTEAF
TRBJ2-7 TRBV10-3 AISDSNGRRNYEQY
TRBJ2-7 TRBV27 ASRFTGTGVGYEQY
TRBJ1-1 TRBV21-1 ASSKGGPEEAEAF
TRBJ1-6 TRBV6-1 ASTTNPSPTLH
TRBJ2-3 TRBV28 ASSGSPTDTQY
TRBJ1-1 TRBV5-1 ASSFRSANTEAF
TRBJ1-4 TRBV5-1 ASSLTQNEKLF
TRBJ2-7 TRBV27 ASSQPTGGRYEQY
TRBJ2-2 TRBV14 ASSRVSGELF
TRBJ2-7 TRBV7-8 ASSWGGEQY
TRBJ1-6 TRBV14 ASSQAQGGNSPLH
TRBJ2-3 TRBV12-5 ASGPGGADTQY